This entry lists 26 T cell receptor beta chains sequenced from one sample in a study of blood T cells in healthy people across ages. Using a J-beta primer mix together with a sample-barcoded 5' primer, a second PCR was run for roughly 6 to 12 cycles. TCRdb passed the 5' RACE reads through MiXCR, listing each CDR3 protein once. This table holds nearly 800,000 distinct CDR3 sequences, around three fifths found once. Sample: blood. Receptor source: a man aged 40-49 years in good health.

The chain recombines TRBV28 with TRBJ2-4; D is perhaps TRBD2 (6 bases). Trimming cost V 2 bases and J 5 bases, with 10 bases left between them. This CDR3 is built from 14 residues. In germline, CDR1 is MDHEN, CDR2 SYDVKM. The CDR3 DNA reads TGTGCCAGCAGTTTACCGGGGACTCAAAACATTCAGTACTTC. Translated, it gives CASSLPGTQNIQYF.

This clonotype was seen a handful of times. This chain connects TRBV27 to TRBJ2-5, with D tentatively TRBD1 (6 bases). Germline CDR1 is MNHEY and CDR2 is SMNVEV (reference sequence). V was pared by 4 bases and J by 5 bases, with 11 bases between. The CDR3 extends over 13 amino acids. The CDR3 nucleotides are TGTGCCAGCAGTTGGACAGCCCGGGAGACCCAGTACTTC. Translating gives CASSWTARETQYF.

The chain joins TRBV20-1 to TRBJ2-7, with no clear D. V lost 1 base to trimming and J lost 3 bases, with 16 bases between them. CDR1 DFQATT and CDR2 SNEGSKA come from the germline V gene (reference sequence). CDR3 length equals 15 residues. The CDR3 DNA sequence: TGCAGTGCTAGAGGTCAACCCGAACGACTCTACGAGCAGTACTTC. This codes for CSARGQPERLYEQYF.

The genes are TRBV7-2 and TRBJ2-2; D is perhaps TRBD2 (6 bases). Trimming pared 4 bases from V and 5 bases from J, leaving 8 bases between. Germline CDR1 and CDR2: SGHTA and FQGNSA. The CDR3 spans 13 residues. The CDR3 coding sequence is TGTGCCAGCAGCTCGGCGGGAACCGGGGAGCTGTTTTTT. It specifies CASSSAGTGELFF.

The chain carries TRBV6-1 and TRBJ2-5; 8 bases are a match to TRBD1. J lost 4 bases, V lost 5 bases, and 9 bases had no gene match. Germline CDR1 MNHNS, CDR2 SASEGT. This CDR3 has 15 residues. This CDR3 is CASSSGQGRVETQYF. The CDR3 bases are TGTGCCAGCAGTTCCGGACAGGGAAGGGTAGAGACCCAGTACTTC.

The CDR3 nucleotides read TGTGCCAGCAGCCTAGGGGACAGCGCCAAGCAGTTCTTC. Translated: CASSLGDSAKQFF. The chain has TRBV28 and TRBJ2-1; 7 bases line up with TRBD1. Looked up from germline, CDR1 is MDHEN and CDR2 is SYDVKM. This CDR3 has 13 amino acids. V gave up 6 bases and J gave up 11 bases; unmatched junction bases: 10.

The chain has TRBV11-3 and TRBJ2-5; 10 nucleotides agree with TRBD1. This CDR3 is 15 amino acids long. V shed 2 bases and J 5 bases; nucleotides not matched to a gene: 5. The germline V gene has CDR1 SGHNT and CDR2 YENEEA. The CDR3 here is CASSLKTGGVETQYF. Written as DNA, the CDR3 is TGTGCCAGCAGCTTAAAGACAGGGGGCGTTGAGACCCAGTACTTC.

The J gene is TRBJ2-5, the V gene TRBV3-1; D possibly matches TRBD1 or TRBD2 (5 bases each). The length of the CDR3 is 15 residues. Trimming removed 2 bases at V and 1 base at J, with 11 bases between. Germline values: CDR1 LGHDT, CDR2 YNNKEL (reference sequence). CDR3: CASSQFQGTQETQYF. The CDR3 DNA reads as TGTGCCAGCAGCCAATTTCAAGGGACCCAAGAGACCCAGTACTTC.

This clonotype came up a few times. This rearrangement joins TRBV29-1 to TRBJ2-1; a weak D match, TRBD2 (7 bases). CDR3 size: 13 residues. Germline CDR1 SQVTM, CDR2 ANQGSEA. Trimming took 2 bases from V and 8 from J, leaving 13 bases between them. The CDR3 nucleotides read TGCAGCGTTGAACGGGGGGCGGCGGATGAGCAGTTCTTC. Amino acids: CSVERGAADEQFF.

The V and J genes are TRBV7-9 and TRBJ1-4; D may be TRBD1 (5 bases). CDR1 is SEHNR and CDR2 is FQNEAQ in the germline V gene (reference sequence). The CDR3 spans 14 residues. Deletions cut 7 bases from V and 5 bases from J, with 14 bases between. CDR3 in DNA: TGTGCCAGCACCTCTGGCGGGGGGAATGAAAAACTGTTTTTT. Translation gives CASTSGGGNEKLFF.

V gene TRBV3-1 combines with J gene TRBJ2-2; no reliable D call. The V gene lost 1 base and the J gene lost 3 bases, with 6 bases spanning the gap. From germline, CDR1 is LGHDT and CDR2 YNNKEL (reference sequence). The CDR3 is made up of 14 amino acids. The CDR3 reads CASSQAVYTGELFF. DNA of the CDR3: TGTGCCAGCAGCCAAGCGGTTTACACCGGGGAGCTGTTTTTT.

The rearrangement joins TRBV5-6 to TRBJ2-5; tentatively, D is TRBD1 or TRBD2 (5 bases each). Trimming left V 3 bases short and J 5 bases short, with 17 bases between. Germline V gene lookup returns CDR1 SGHDT and CDR2 YYEEEE. This CDR3 is built from 15 residues. The DNA for the CDR3 is TGTGCCAGCAGCTCGGGGACGGCGGTTGTGGAGACCCAGTACTTC. Residues: CASSSGTAVVETQYF.

The chain is built from TRBV9 and TRBJ2-3, with a possible D match to TRBD1 (6 bases). The V gene lost 6 bases and the J gene lost 0 bases, with 23 bases spanning the gap. This CDR3 region has 18 residues. Germline assignment: CDR1 SGDLS and CDR2 YYNGEE. CDR3 nucleotide sequence: TGTGCCAGCAACTCGGAACAGGGTGTCCTAACTAGCACAGATACGCAGTATTTT. Protein product: CASNSEQGVLTSTDTQYF.

This chain uses TRBV6-5 with TRBJ2-5; 11 bases are shared with TRBD1. CDR1 and CDR2 from the germline V gene are MNHEY and SVGAGI. Trimming removed 3 bases from V and 2 bases from J; junction bases left unmatched: 5. This CDR3 is 16 amino acids long. CDR3 region: CASSYWGQGVQETQYF. Here the CDR3 DNA reads TGTGCCAGCAGTTATTGGGGACAGGGGGTACAAGAGACCCAGTACTTC.

This clonotype was seen only a few times. This rearrangement joins TRBV4-2 to TRBJ2-5; no firm D call. Trimming stripped 4 bases from V and 3 bases from J, with 9 bases between. Germline V gives CDR1 LGHNA, CDR2 YNFKEQ. The CDR3 spans 13 residues. The CDR3 sequence is CASSPGPKETQYF. CDR3 coding DNA: TGTGCCAGCAGCCCAGGCCCCAAAGAGACCCAGTACTTC.

The table lists this clonotype with a few counts. This chain links TRBV27 with TRBJ2-1; the match to TRBD1 covers 9 bases. The J call is doubtful: the DNA matches TRBJ2-7 better. CDR1 is MNHEY and CDR2 is SMNVEV in the germline V gene (reference sequence). The CDR3 spans 17 residues. The DNA for the CDR3 is TGTGCCAGCAGTTGGACAGGGGTTTTCTCCCTTGCCTACGAGCAGTACTTC. Its protein product is CASSWTGVFSLAYEQYF.

This clonotype was detected only once. The J gene is TRBJ1-5, the V gene TRBV2, with no clear D. The CDR3 has 13 residues. In germline, CDR1 is SNHLY, CDR2 FYNNEI. Deletions cut 5 bases from V and 7 bases from J, with 12 bases between. The CDR3, as DNA: TGTGCCAGCAGTCGACCTCCGGGCCAGCCCCAGCATTTT. Translation gives CASSRPPGQPQHF.

CDR3 bases: TGTGCCAGCAGCTTGGCGACTTTTAGCACAGATACGCAGTATTTT. The encoded protein is CASSLATFSTDTQYF. The rearrangement uses TRBV5-5 and TRBJ2-3; D call uncertain. CDR1 and CDR2 (germline): SGHKS, YYEKEE (reference sequence). V gave up 0 bases and J gave up 0 bases, with 8 bases separating them. This CDR3 spans 15 amino acids.

CDR3: CASQSVRLAGETQYF. Written as DNA, the CDR3 is TGTGCCAGTCAGTCAGTGAGACTAGCGGGAGAGACCCAGTACTTC. The chain joins TRBV2 to TRBJ2-5, with TRBD2 matching over 10 bases. Unmatched junction bases numbered 11, after V lost 9 bases and J lost 4 bases. Looked up from germline, CDR1 is SNHLY and CDR2 is FYNNEI. The CDR3 runs to 15 residues.

The V and J genes are TRBV29-1 and TRBJ2-1, with 9 bases fitting TRBD1. CDR1 is SQVTM, CDR2 ANQGSEA, per germline. The V and J ends lost 4 bases and 3 bases, in that order; junction bases with no gene match: 7. This CDR3 has 15 residues. The DNA for the CDR3 is TGCAGCGTTGTTGGTGGGGACAGGGTCTACAATGAGCAGTTCTTC. Encoded protein: CSVVGGDRVYNEQFF.

V and J are TRBV6-1 and TRBJ1-5, with D perhaps matching TRBD1 (6 bases). This CDR3 region has 14 residues. V gave up 4 bases and J gave up 4 bases, with 11 bases separating them. From germline, CDR1 is MNHNS and CDR2 SASEGT. This CDR3 reads CASSVSGANQPQHF. The DNA for the CDR3 is TGTGCCAGCAGTGTATCAGGGGCTAATCAGCCCCAGCATTTT.

The gene calls are TRBV7-3 and TRBJ2-1, with 7 bases fitting TRBD2. V lost 6 bases to trimming and J lost 5 bases; unmatched junction nucleotides: 7. The CDR3 consists of 14 residues. CDR1 is SGHTA, CDR2 FQGTGA, per germline. CDR3: CASSLPGRDNEQFF. In DNA form, the CDR3 reads TGTGCCAGCAGTCTCCCGGGGAGGGACAATGAGCAGTTCTTC.

This clonotype was found a few times. The J gene is TRBJ2-5, the V gene TRBV12-3 or TRBV12-4; weak D call: TRBD2 (5 bases). The CDR3 runs to 14 residues. With 7 bases removed from V and 7 bases from J, the gap between germline ends came to 19 bases. The CDR3 DNA reads TGTGCCAGCACCCCGGGATCAAGATCGGGGACCCAGTACTTC. Residues: CASTPGSRSGTQYF.

Here the CDR3 reads CASSFFRGDNEKLFF. In DNA, the CDR3 is TGTGCCAGCAGCTTTTTTCGAGGCGATAATGAAAAACTGTTTTTT. V is TRBV11-3 and J is TRBJ1-4; D remains ambiguous. CDR1 and CDR2 from the germline V gene are SGHNT and YENEEA. The V and J ends lost 3 bases and 4 bases respectively, with 12 bases between them. The CDR3 has 15 residues.

This chain joins TRBV5-1 and TRBJ1-2; the D gene is possibly TRBD1 (6 bases). CDR1 is SGHRS, CDR2 YFSETQ, per germline. The CDR3 is made up of 14 amino acids. V was shortened by 5 bases and J by 7 bases, with 18 bases between the two germline ends. Here the CDR3 reads CASRLGHGNVGYTF. CDR3 bases: TGCGCCAGCAGGCTGGGACATGGAAACGTTGGCTACACCTTC. The whole variable domain, remainder taken from reference TRBV5-1 and TRBJ1-2, is KAGVTQTPRYLIKTRGQQVTLSCSPISGHRSVSWYQQTPGQGLQFLFEYFSETQRNKGNFPGRFSGRQFSNSRSEMNVSTLELGDSALYLCASRLGHGNVGYTFGSGTRLTVV.

The chain recombines TRBV7-6 with TRBJ2-1; 10 bases line up with TRBD1. With the DNA end fitting TRBJ2-7 better, the J assignment may be wrong. The germline gives CDR1 SGHVS, CDR2 FNYEAQ. The CDR3 extends over 16 amino acids. DNA for the CDR3: TGTGCCAGCAGCTTCAACCGGGACAGGGGTTACAATGAGCAGTACTTC. This sequence encodes CASSFNRDRGYNEQYF.